These 27 T cell receptor beta chains were sequenced from one sample in a study of blood T cell repertoires in COVID-19. Repertoires were generated with immunoSEQ multiplex PCR, while TCRdb's copy carries only in-frame clones and drops some. The sample holds around 180,000 clones, less than 85% seen once. The source material was PBMCs or T cells enriched from blood (not recorded which). The receptors come from a man aged 50-59 years who had recovered from COVID-19.

CDR3 sequence: CASSFSDRAREQYF. CDR3 DNA sequence: TGTGCCAGCAGTTTCTCGGACAGGGCTCGAGAGCAGTACTTC. The chain is built from TRBV27 and TRBJ2-7; 8 positions match TRBD1. The trim removed 3 bases at V and 7 bases at J, leaving 8 bases unmatched. Germline V gene sequence: CDR1 MNHEY, CDR2 SMNVEV (reference sequence). The CDR3 runs to 14 residues.

The rearrangement uses TRBV28 and TRBJ2-7; 8 bases are shared with TRBD2. V trimming: 7 bases; J trimming: 7 bases; junction bases outside the gene matches: 9. Germline values: CDR1 MDHEN, CDR2 SYDVKM. This CDR3 region has 13 residues. The CDR3 spells CASKGTRLWEQYF. DNA of the CDR3: TGTGCCAGCAAGGGGACTAGACTATGGGAGCAGTACTTC. Full variable domain (rest looked up from reference TRBV28 and TRBJ2-7): DVKVTQSSRYLVKRTGEKVFLECVQDMDHENMFWYRQDPGLGLRLIYFSYDVKMKEKGDIPEGYSVSREKKERFSLILESASTNQTSMYLCASKGTRLWEQYFGPGTRLTVT.

This clone was detected only once. The rearrangement joins TRBV24-1 to TRBJ1-5; 8 bases map to TRBD1. Germline trimming cut 3 bases from V and 9 bases from J; bases unmatched to any gene: 3. CDR1 KGHDR and CDR2 SFDVKD come from the germline V gene. The CDR3 runs to 13 residues. CDR3 DNA sequence: TGTGCCACCAGTGATGGACAGGGTGGGCCCCAGCATTTT. Its protein product is CATSDGQGGPQHF.

The chain joins TRBV11-2 to TRBJ2-7; TRBD1 might be the D (6 bases). V was cut by 4 bases and J by 2 bases, with 18 bases left in between. CDR3 size: 16 residues. The germline V gene encodes CDR1 SGHAT and CDR2 FQNNGV. The CDR3 sequence: CASSSLTKQGTYEQYF. CDR3 in DNA: TGTGCCAGCAGCTCTTTAACCAAACAGGGTACCTACGAGCAGTACTTC.

The rearrangement uses TRBV7-9 and TRBJ2-6, with TRBD1 as a possible D gene (6 bases). The CDR3 consists of 18 residues. Germline V gene sequence: CDR1 SEHNR, CDR2 FQNEAQ (reference sequence). V was pared by 5 bases and J by 0 bases, with 17 bases between. CDR3 sequence (DNA): TGTGCCAGCAGCAGATACCTGACAGGCTACTCTGGGGCCAACGTCCTGACTTTC. Amino acids: CASSRYLTGYSGANVLTF.

The chain couples TRBV12-3 or TRBV12-4 to TRBJ1-2; maybe TRBD1 (6 bases). V was cut by 5 bases and J by 4 bases, with 11 bases left in between. The CDR3 contains 13 residues. The CDR3 spells CASSPGGAYGYTF. CDR3 nucleotide sequence: TGTGCCAGCAGTCCGGGGGGGGCCTATGGCTACACCTTC.

The genes are TRBV5-6 and TRBJ1-5; 10 nucleotides line up with TRBD1. Trimming cost V 0 bases and J 7 bases; bases outside gene matches: 4. This CDR3 contains 15 residues. CDR1 is SGHDT and CDR2 is YYEEEE in the germline V gene. The CDR3 bases are TGTGCCAGCAGCTTGGGCGGGGACAGGGGACAGCCCCAGCATTTT. This gives the protein CASSLGGDRGQPQHF.

This sequence joins TRBV5-8 and TRBJ2-3; perhaps TRBD2 as D (5 bases). CDR1 and CDR2 (germline): SGHTS, YDEGEE. The CDR3 has 16 residues. Trimming stripped 0 bases from V and 0 bases from J, with 11 bases between. The CDR3 reads CASSLVGISSTDTQYF. The DNA of the CDR3 is TGTGCCAGCAGCTTGGTCGGGATTTCTAGCACAGATACGCAGTATTTT. The full variable domain, with the rest looked up from reference TRBV5-8 and TRBJ2-3, is EAGVTQSPTHLIKTRGQQATLRCSPISGHTSVYWYQQALGLGLQFLLWYDEGEERNRGNFPPRFSGRQFPNYSSELNVNALELEDSALYLCASSLVGISSTDTQYFGPGTRLTVL.

To note about this clone: The sample holds other DNA sequences that translate to the same CDR3. This chain uses TRBV19 with TRBJ1-4; 7 nucleotides line up with TRBD1. CDR1 is LNHDA, CDR2 SQIVND, per germline (reference sequence). V shed 6 bases, J shed 8 bases, and the junction held 9 bases outside the gene matches. This CDR3 has 14 residues. DNA for the CDR3: TGTGCCAGTAGCACTAGACAGGGCGGCGAAAAACTGTTTTTT. It is translated as CASSTRQGGEKLFF. Looking up the rest from reference TRBV19 and TRBJ1-4 gives the full variable domain: DGGITQSPKYLFRKEGQNVTLSCEQNLNHDAMYWYRQDPGQGLRLIYYSQIVNDFQKGDIAEGYSVSREKKESFPLTVTSAQKNPTAFYLCASSTRQGGEKLFFGSGTQLSVL.

This chain uses TRBV4-2 with TRBJ2-3; D is undetermined. Trimming pared 1 base from V and 0 bases from J, leaving 11 bases between. This CDR3 has 16 amino acids. CDR1 is LGHNA and CDR2 is YNFKEQ in the germline V gene. The CDR3, as DNA: TGTGCCAGCAGCCAAGTTGCAGACTCTAGCACAGATACGCAGTATTTT. Residues: CASSQVADSSTDTQYF.

This chain links TRBV6-5 with TRBJ2-3; D is unresolved. Trimming took 2 bases from V and 2 from J, leaving 8 bases between them. This CDR3 has 14 residues. Germline values: CDR1 MNHEY, CDR2 SVGAGI. For the CDR3, the DNA is TGTGCCAGCAGTTACGGGCCTGACACAGATACGCAGTATTTT. This encodes CASSYGPDTDTQYF.

The genes are TRBV7-8 and TRBJ2-3, with 10 bases aligning to TRBD2. The length of the CDR3 is 16 residues. Germline V lookup: CDR1 SGHVS, CDR2 FQNEAQ. Losses at the gene ends were 4 bases for V and 4 bases for J; bases not matched to a gene: 8. The CDR3: CASSSLAGARPDTQYF. CDR3 DNA: TGTGCCAGCAGCTCCCTAGCGGGGGCCCGACCAGATACGCAGTATTTT.

The genes are TRBV12-5 and TRBJ2-6; the D gene is possibly TRBD2 (5 bases). The length of the CDR3 is 16 residues. Germline values: CDR1 LGHNT, CDR2 FRNRAP. V was cut by 4 bases and J by 0 bases, with 10 bases left in between. CDR3 amino acids: CASGSGISSGANVLTF. The CDR3 region has the DNA TGTGCTAGTGGTTCCGGGATTAGCTCTGGGGCCAACGTCCTGACTTTC.

J is TRBJ2-7 and V is TRBV19; D uncertain. V lost 3 bases and J lost 6, with 9 bases in between. This CDR3 spans 12 amino acids. Germline CDR1 LNHDA, CDR2 SQIVND (reference sequence). In DNA form, the CDR3 reads TGTGCCAGTAGTATTCTGGCAGGCGAGCAGTACTTC. It yields the protein CASSILAGEQYF.

The genes are TRBV3-1 (or the pseudogene TRBV3-2) and TRBJ1-5, with D hard to call. V was cut by 2 bases and J by 0 bases, with 5 bases left in between. Germline V gene sequence: CDR1 LGHDT, CDR2 YNNKEL (reference sequence). The length of the CDR3 is 14 residues. The CDR3 DNA reads as TGTGCCAGCAGCCAATATAATAGCAATCAGCCCCAGCATTTT. It translates to CASSQYNSNQPQHF.

The gene calls are TRBV27 and TRBJ1-2, with D possibly TRBD1 on 5 matching bases. Germline values: CDR1 MNHEY, CDR2 SMNVEV (reference sequence). The CDR3 contains 14 residues. Trimming cost V 5 bases and J 5 bases, with 15 bases left between them. The CDR3 protein is CASSRNQGIYGYTF. The CDR3 DNA follows: TGTGCCAGCAGTCGAAATCAGGGAATTTATGGCTACACCTTC.

The chain combines TRBV18 with TRBJ2-3; 13 bases are a match to TRBD2. Germline values: CDR1 KGHSH, CDR2 LQKENI. The CDR3 spans 17 residues. V trimming: 6 bases; J trimming: 1 base; junction bases outside the gene matches: 7. The CDR3 spells CASSSATSGGRTDTQYF. CDR3 nucleotide sequence: TGTGCCAGCTCCTCGGCGACTAGCGGGGGGCGCACAGATACGCAGTATTTT.

The V call is TRBV19, the J call TRBJ1-5; 7 nucleotides match TRBD1. CDR3 length: 17 amino acids. The germline V gene encodes CDR1 LNHDA and CDR2 SQIVND (reference sequence). V lost 7 bases and J lost 4; bases outside the gene matches: 16. DNA of the CDR3: TGTGCCAGTAAGTCCCTTATGACAGGGAAGGGTAATCAGCCCCAGCATTTT. Its protein product is CASKSLMTGKGNQPQHF.

This rearrangement joins TRBV28 to TRBJ1-5; 7 nucleotides line up with TRBD1. CDR1 and CDR2 (germline): MDHEN, SYDVKM. V trimming: 7 bases; J trimming: 9 bases; junction bases outside the gene matches: 6. This CDR3 comprises 12 residues. In nucleotides, the CDR3 is TGTGCCAGCACAGGGGGAAGTAGGCCCCAGCATTTT. Protein product: CASTGGSRPQHF.

This clone was recorded a few times. The rearrangement uses TRBV7-9 and TRBJ1-1, with a weak D call TRBD1 (6 bases). Germline V gene lookup returns CDR1 SEHNR and CDR2 FQNEAQ (reference sequence). Trimming stripped 5 bases from V and 7 bases from J, with 11 bases between. The CDR3 loop spans 12 amino acids. In DNA, the CDR3 is TGTGCCAGCAGCCAAGGGACATTTGAAGCTTTCTTT. Its translation is CASSQGTFEAFF.

The chain joins TRBV6-5 to TRBJ2-1; D perhaps matches TRBD2 (5 bases). The CDR3 is made up of 15 amino acids. The germline V gene encodes CDR1 MNHEY and CDR2 SVGAGI. Trimming left V 7 bases short and J 0 bases short, with 13 bases between. CDR3 in DNA: TGTGCCAGCACTCCGACGGGGAGCTCCTACAATGAGCAGTTCTTC. Amino acid sequence: CASTPTGSSYNEQFF.

This chain connects TRBV18 to TRBJ1-1; the match to TRBD1 covers 7 bases. This CDR3 contains 15 residues. CDR1 and CDR2 from the germline V gene are KGHSH and LQKENI. Trimming at V came to 3 bases and at J to 2 bases, leaving 6 bases not matched to a gene. The CDR3 nucleotides read TGTGCCAGCTCACCTCAGGGGGTTGGTAACACTGAAGCTTTCTTT. Amino acid sequence: CASSPQGVGNTEAFF.

The chain uses TRBV28 and TRBJ1-6, with D tentatively TRBD1 (5 bases). V lost 6 bases, J lost 11 bases, and 20 bases lay in between. CDR1 is MDHEN, CDR2 SYDVKM, per germline. CDR3 length equals 15 residues. The CDR3 DNA reads TGTGCCAGCAGCCAAGTCGACAGTTCGGAACCACCCCTCCACTTT. This gives the protein CASSQVDSSEPPLHF.

J is TRBJ1-4 and V is TRBV5-4, with a tentative D call TRBD1 (5 bases). V shed 2 bases and J shed 0 bases, with 14 bases lying between them. The germline V gene encodes CDR1 SGHNT and CDR2 YYREEE (reference sequence). The CDR3 consists of 17 residues. The CDR3 DNA sequence: TGTGCCAGCAGCTTAGGAGGGGTGATTACAACTAATGAAAAACTGTTTTTT. Amino acid sequence: CASSLGGVITTNEKLFF.

The genes are TRBV5-4 and TRBJ2-3, with TRBD1 matching over 9 bases. CDR1 is SGHNT and CDR2 is YYREEE in the germline V gene (reference sequence). J was trimmed by 7 bases and V by 5 bases; bases with no gene match: 11. The CDR3 has 15 residues. CDR3 residues: CASSQRQGVRNTQYF. In DNA form, the CDR3 reads TGTGCCAGCAGTCAGAGACAGGGGGTTCGGAATACGCAGTATTTT.

The count of this clone is one. The V gene is TRBV3-1 (or the pseudogene TRBV3-2), the J gene TRBJ1-2; 7 bases agree with TRBD1. CDR3 length equals 15 residues. Germline V gene data show CDR1 as LGHDT and CDR2 as YNNKEL (reference sequence). V trimming: 0 bases; J trimming: 5 bases; junction bases outside the gene matches: 6. CDR3 amino acids: CASSQEVQGVYGYTF. The DNA for the CDR3 is TGTGCCAGCAGCCAAGAGGTCCAGGGGGTATATGGCTACACCTTC.

The rearrangement uses TRBV11-1 and TRBJ2-1; the match to TRBD1 covers 7 bases. The CDR3 length is 14 residues. V gave up 3 bases and J gave up 10 bases; unmatched junction bases: 9. CDR1 is SGHAT, CDR2 FQDESV, per germline (reference sequence). The CDR3 loop reads CASSFWDRSGEQFF. The CDR3, as DNA: TGTGCCAGCAGCTTTTGGGACAGATCCGGAGAGCAGTTCTTC.